This T cell receptor beta chain was sequenced for a study of Tregs in tolerant kidney transplant recipients. Study results and caveats: No direct test of biological reproducibility was done here. Expanding Tregs on activated donor B cells appeared to best identify donor-specific TCRbeta clones.

CDR1 LGHNT and CDR2 FRNRAP come from the germline V gene. Trimming left V 0 bases short and J 5 bases short, with 7 bases between. The CDR3 covers 13 residues. Points on this clone: What it binds is unknown. Other DNA sequences from this sample encode an identical CDR3 as well.

Some clones are missing from TCRdb's copy, which holds only in-frame ones; the method was immunoSEQ multiplex PCR. The sample gives hundreds of thousands of clones, roughly four fifths of which show up once; over 0.5% is in the top ten. Unstimulated regulatory T cells (CD4+CD25+CD127-), CD4+CD25- non-regulatory cells, CD4 and CD8 cells were FACS-sorted from thawed PBMCs. Sequenced sample: CD4+ T cells from blood. The chain combines TRBV12-5 with TRBJ1-1; no reliable D call. This TCR was sampled from a human donor in good health. This chain's CDR3 is CASGLVKWTEAFF. CDR3 sequence (DNA): TGTGCTAGTGGTTTGGTAAAGTGGACTGAAGCTTTCTTT.